Each of the 26 T cell receptor beta chains below was sequenced from the same sample in a study of post-analysis software for immune sequencing data. The library was made from cDNA and included unique molecular identifiers. TCRdb passed the PCR reads through MiXCR, listing each CDR3 protein once. This sample has approximately 660,000 distinct CDR3 sequences; approximately 60% occur once, and the top ten carry around 11%. Their cognate antigens are unknown. Study findings and constraints: Among 5 or 6 TRBV segments more frequent in patients than controls were TRBV5-6, TRBV5-1 and TRBV20-1.

Material: blood. The origin of the receptors is a girl aged 2-10 years with multiple sclerosis.

The chain combines TRBV10-1 with TRBJ1-2; TRBD1 agrees at 7 bases. There are 15 residues in the CDR3. CDR1 and CDR2 from the germline V gene are WNHNN and SYGVQD (reference sequence). After removal of 6 bases from V and 7 bases from J, the junction contained 14 bases not matched to a gene. This CDR3 is CASSSRTGPGGGYTF. CDR3 DNA: TGCGCCAGCAGCTCTCGGACAGGACCGGGCGGTGGCTACACCTTC.

Regarding this clonotype: At one boundary the junction diverges from the germline segment, which might be a read error. The chain couples TRBV29-1 to TRBJ2-1, with a weak D call TRBD2 (5 bases). Germline V lookup: CDR1 SQVTM, CDR2 ANQGSEA. The CDR3 contains 17 residues. The CDR3 protein is CGVYEGLGVSSYNEQFF. CDR3 bases: TGCGGCGTTTACGAGGGTTTGGGCGTAAGCTCCTACAATGAGCAGTTCTTC.

This clonotype has just a few counts. The junction differs from germline at one of its ends, possibly a read error. The gene calls are TRBV6-4 and TRBJ2-3; 11 nucleotides line up with TRBD2. This CDR3 comprises 16 residues. Germline V CDR1 and CDR2: MRHNA, SNTAGT. CDR3 coding DNA: TGTGCCAGCAGTGACACTAGCGGGAGCGGCACAGATATGCAGTATTTT. Amino acids: CASSDTSGSGTDMQYF.

The chain joins TRBV2 to TRBJ2-6, with D maybe TRBD2 (6 bases). CDR1 and CDR2 from the germline V gene are SNHLY and FYNNEI. The CDR3 has 15 amino acids. V lost 4 bases to trimming and J lost 2 bases, with 9 bases between them. The CDR3 DNA reads TGTGCCAGCAGTGTAGCGGATGCTGGGGCCAACGTCCTGACTTTC. Amino acid sequence: CASSVADAGANVLTF.

The V call is TRBV29-1, the J call TRBJ2-7, with 9 bases lining up with TRBD1. The J segment lost 3 bases and the V segment lost 5 bases, leaving 11 bases of the junction unmatched. This CDR3 has 15 residues. Germline CDR1 reads SQVTM; CDR2 reads ANQGSEA. CDR3 coding DNA: TGCAGCGTTTTTGGGCCGACAGGGGGACACTACGAGCAGTACTTC. It is translated as CSVFGPTGGHYEQYF.

This clonotype was seen a handful of times. The V gene is TRBV7-9, the J gene TRBJ2-7; TRBD1 agrees at 8 bases. Germline V gene data show CDR1 as SEHNR and CDR2 as FQNEAQ (reference sequence). With V trimmed by 4 bases and J by 8 bases, 4 bases remained unmatched. The CDR3 loop spans 12 amino acids. CDR3 protein: CASSWTGPQQYF. CDR3 in DNA: TGTGCCAGCAGCTGGACAGGGCCCCAGCAGTACTTC. The whole variable domain, filled in from reference TRBV7-9 and TRBJ2-7, reads DTGVSQNPRHKITKRGQNVTFRCDPISEHNRLYWYRQTLGQGPEFLTYFQNEAQLEKSRLLSDRFSAERPKGSFSTLEIQRTEQGDSAMYLCASSWTGPQQYFGPGTRLTVT.

V and J are TRBV6-1 and TRBJ2-2; 7 bases agree with TRBD1. This CDR3 has 15 amino acids. Germline CDR1 and CDR2: MNHNS and SASEGT. V was pared by 6 bases and J by 3 bases, with 7 bases of the junction left unmatched. The CDR3 region is CASRVRDSYTGELFF. As DNA, the CDR3 is TGTGCCAGCAGGGTCAGGGACAGTTACACCGGGGAGCTGTTTTTT.

V and J are TRBV10-3 and TRBJ1-1; 10 positions agree with TRBD1. Germline V gene lookup returns CDR1 ENHRY and CDR2 SYGVKD. With V trimmed by 5 bases and J by 11 bases, 11 bases remained unmatched. CDR3 length: 14 residues. The CDR3 DNA is TGTGCCATCAGTATGGGACAGGGGTACGGGGACGCTTTCTTT. This gives the protein CAISMGQGYGDAFF.

The chain uses TRBV4-3 and TRBJ1-1; D is uncertain. The CDR3 length is 16 residues. V was trimmed by 2 bases and J by 0 bases, leaving 13 bases between them. Per the germline V gene, CDR1 is LGHNA and CDR2 is YSLEER. The CDR3, as DNA: TGCGCCAGCAGCCAATCCTGGCGCACTGTGAACACTGAAGCTTTCTTT. Translating gives CASSQSWRTVNTEAFF.

This clonotype has only a few counts. The chain couples TRBV29-1 to TRBJ1-2; 8 bases match TRBD1. The CDR3 is 12 residues long. Germline assignment: CDR1 SQVTM and CDR2 ANQGSEA. V dropped 4 bases and J dropped 6; count of bases not matched to a gene: 4. CDR3 sequence (DNA): TGCAGCGTTGGAGGACAGGGCAATGGCTACACCTTC. Amino acids: CSVGGQGNGYTF.

The chain joins TRBV29-1 to TRBJ2-5; 10 bases match TRBD1. The DNA end is more similar to TRBJ2-7, so the J call may be wrong. The germline CDR1 and CDR2 sequences are SQVTM and ANQGSEA. CDR3 length equals 13 residues. DNA for the CDR3: TGCAGCGTTCCCGGGACAGGGGTAGGCGAGCAGTACTTC. Its translation is CSVPGTGVGEQYF.

The chain joins TRBV6-1 to TRBJ2-6; 7 bases fit TRBD1. Germline V gene data show CDR1 as MNHNS and CDR2 as SASEGT. V lost 8 bases and J lost 0; bases outside the gene matches: 10. The CDR3 contains 17 residues. The CDR3 protein is CASPAGTASSGANVLTF. In DNA form, the CDR3 reads TGTGCCAGCCCCGCCGGGACAGCGTCCTCTGGGGCCAACGTCCTGACTTTC.

This sequence joins TRBV20-1 and TRBJ2-1; a possible D gene is TRBD2 (6 bases). CDR1 DFQATT and CDR2 SNEGSKA come from the germline V gene (reference sequence). The V gene lost 3 bases and the J gene lost 5 bases, with 11 bases spanning the gap. CDR3 length: 13 residues. The CDR3 is CSARGDSDNEQFF. The CDR3 region has the DNA TGCAGTGCTAGGGGGGACTCAGACAATGAGCAGTTCTTC.

This clonotype was counted only a few times. This chain uses TRBV5-1 with TRBJ2-1, with 8 bases lining up with TRBD2. V gave up 1 base and J gave up 7 bases; unmatched junction bases: 4. The CDR3 contains 14 residues. Per germline, CDR1 SGHRS and CDR2 YFSETQ. CDR3 DNA: TGCGCCAGCAGCTTGAGAATAGCGGGGAATGAGCAGTTCTTC. Protein product: CASSLRIAGNEQFF.

The chain has TRBV3-1 and TRBJ2-1, with 12 positions matching TRBD2. The CDR3 has 18 amino acids. Germline CDR1 LGHDT, CDR2 YNNKEL (reference sequence). Trimming cost V 0 bases and J 5 bases; bases outside gene matches: 8. The CDR3 protein is CASSQEVRLAGGDNEQFF. CDR3 sequence (DNA): TGTGCCAGCAGCCAAGAGGTCCGTCTAGCGGGAGGGGACAATGAGCAGTTCTTC.

V is TRBV6-2 or TRBV6-3 and J is TRBJ2-7; 13 bases line up with TRBD2. The CDR3 runs 16 residues. The V gene's germline CDR1 is MNHEY and CDR2 SVGEGT. V was pared by 4 bases and J by 3 bases, with 6 bases of the junction left unmatched. CDR3 loop: CASSSRLAGGLYEQYF. As DNA, the CDR3 is TGTGCCAGCAGTTCCCGACTAGCGGGAGGTCTCTACGAGCAGTACTTC.

The V and J genes are TRBV10-1 and TRBJ2-1; TRBD2 is a possible D gene (5 bases). The V end lost 6 bases, the J end lost 3 bases, and 15 bases lay between the germline ends. This CDR3 has 15 residues. Germline CDR1 is WNHNN and CDR2 is SYGVQD (reference sequence). This CDR3 is CASSPLGSDYNEQFF. CDR3 bases: TGCGCCAGCAGCCCCTTAGGGAGTGACTACAATGAGCAGTTCTTC.

This clonotype was seen more than once but under ten times. The chain combines TRBV29-1 with TRBJ2-7; tentatively, D is TRBD2 (5 bases). Germline loops: CDR1 SQVTM, CDR2 ANQGSEA. V lost 6 bases to trimming and J lost 7 bases, with 13 bases between them. The length of the CDR3 is 11 residues. The DNA for the CDR3 is TGCAGCGTCGGTCTAGCACAGGAGCAGTACTTC. Translated: CSVGLAQEQYF.

This chain links TRBV29-1 with TRBJ1-4; D may be TRBD1 (6 bases). This CDR3 comprises 13 residues. Germline V gene sequence: CDR1 SQVTM, CDR2 ANQGSEA. The V end was cut by 5 bases, the J end by 8 bases, with 15 bases between. CDR3 in amino acids: CSVQLQGKEKLFF. The CDR3 bases are TGCAGCGTTCAGCTTCAGGGGAAGGAAAAACTGTTTTTT. The full variable domain, in which reference TRBV29-1 and TRBJ1-4 provide the parts outside the CDR3, is SAVISQKPSRDICQRGTSLTIQCQVDSQVTMMFWYRQQPGQSLTLIATANQGSEATYESGFVIDKFPISRPNLTFSTLTVSNMSPEDSSIYLCSVQLQGKEKLFFGSGTQLSVL.

The chain recombines TRBV3-1 with TRBJ2-7; the D gene could be TRBD1 or TRBD2 (6 bases each). The CDR3 spans 19 residues. Germline assignment: CDR1 LGHDT and CDR2 YNNKEL (reference sequence). V was pared by 0 bases and J by 0 bases, with 21 bases between. CDR3 DNA: TGTGCCAGCAGCCAAGATGTCGGAGGGGGTTTCAGGAGCTCCTACGAGCAGTACTTC. It encodes CASSQDVGGGFRSSYEQYF.

In regard to this clonotype: At one boundary the junction diverges from the germline segment, which might be a read error. The chain couples TRBV29-1 to TRBJ2-1, with TRBD2 matching over 11 bases. Germline V gene lookup returns CDR1 SQVTM and CDR2 ANQGSEA. The CDR3 contains 15 residues. CDR3 amino acids: CSVKELAGVGNEQFF. The CDR3 coding sequence is TGCAGCGTTAAAGAACTAGCGGGAGTCGGGAATGAGCAGTTCTTC.

This clonotype showed up just a few times. V usage is TRBV7-3 and J usage is TRBJ2-1; TRBD2 matches at 9 bases. V lost 8 bases, J lost 4 bases, and 9 bases stayed unmatched. The CDR3 loop spans 15 amino acids. Germline assignment: CDR1 SGHTA and CDR2 FQGTGA. CDR3 sequence reads: CASGTRSGGYNEQFF. DNA for the CDR3: TGTGCCAGCGGCACTCGCAGCGGGGGGTACAATGAGCAGTTCTTC.

This chain uses TRBV7-2 with TRBJ2-6; maybe TRBD1 (6 bases). Deletions cut 8 bases from V and 0 bases from J, with 17 bases between. Germline CDR1 and CDR2: SGHTA and FQGNSA. This CDR3 spans 17 amino acids. This CDR3 is CASFPGTPHSGANVLTF. The CDR3 DNA reads as TGTGCCAGCTTCCCCGGGACACCACACTCTGGGGCCAACGTCCTGACTTTC.

The chain's CDR3 is CASNEVPPTDTQYF. The DNA for the CDR3 is TGTGCCAGCAACGAGGTACCGCCAACAGATACGCAGTATTTT. This chain links TRBV6-4 with TRBJ2-3; D gene ambiguous. The CDR3 runs 14 residues. Between the trimmed V and J ends, which lost 7 bases and 3 bases, there was a span of 14 bases. Germline CDR1 is MRHNA and CDR2 is SNTAGT.

The gene calls are TRBV5-1 and TRBJ2-1; 7 bases align to TRBD1. The CDR3 covers 16 residues. Per germline, CDR1 SGHRS and CDR2 YFSETQ. With 3 bases clipped from V and 4 bases from J, the junction kept 10 bases outside the gene matches. Written as DNA, the CDR3 is TGCGCCAGCAGCTCCCGTAGACAGGGTTTGTACAATGAGCAGTTCTTC. This gives the protein CASSSRRQGLYNEQFF.

This clonotype was seen more than once but under ten times. The chain links TRBV10-2 to TRBJ2-5; 9 nucleotides align to TRBD1. V shed 2 bases, J shed 6 bases, and the junction held 4 bases outside the gene matches. The CDR3 contains 14 residues. CDR1 is WSHSY and CDR2 is SAAADI in the germline V gene. The CDR3 loop reads CASSETDRGQTQYF. The CDR3 coding sequence is TGCGCCAGCAGTGAGACGGACAGGGGCCAGACCCAGTACTTC.